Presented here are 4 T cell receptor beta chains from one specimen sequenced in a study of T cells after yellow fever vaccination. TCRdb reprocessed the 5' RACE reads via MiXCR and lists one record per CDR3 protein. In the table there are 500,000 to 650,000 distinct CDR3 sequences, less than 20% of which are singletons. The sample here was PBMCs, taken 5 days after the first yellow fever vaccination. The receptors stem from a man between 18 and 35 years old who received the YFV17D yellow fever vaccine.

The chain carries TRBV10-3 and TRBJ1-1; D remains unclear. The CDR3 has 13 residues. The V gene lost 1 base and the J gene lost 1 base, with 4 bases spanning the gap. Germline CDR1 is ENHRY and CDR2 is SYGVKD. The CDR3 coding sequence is TGTGCCATCAGTGAGTGGCAGAACACTGAAGCTTTCTTT. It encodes CAISEWQNTEAFF.

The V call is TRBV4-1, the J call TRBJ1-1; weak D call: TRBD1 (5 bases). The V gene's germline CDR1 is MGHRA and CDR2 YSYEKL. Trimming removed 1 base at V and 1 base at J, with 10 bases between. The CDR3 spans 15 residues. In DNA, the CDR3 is TGCGCCAGCAGCCAAGGCTACACAGGGAACACTGAAGCTTTCTTT. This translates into CASSQGYTGNTEAFF.

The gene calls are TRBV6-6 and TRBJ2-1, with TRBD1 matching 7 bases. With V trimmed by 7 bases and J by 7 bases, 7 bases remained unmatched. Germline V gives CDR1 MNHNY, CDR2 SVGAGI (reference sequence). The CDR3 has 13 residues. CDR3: CASNDRVRNEQFF. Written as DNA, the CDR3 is TGTGCCAGCAACGACAGGGTGAGAAATGAGCAGTTCTTC.

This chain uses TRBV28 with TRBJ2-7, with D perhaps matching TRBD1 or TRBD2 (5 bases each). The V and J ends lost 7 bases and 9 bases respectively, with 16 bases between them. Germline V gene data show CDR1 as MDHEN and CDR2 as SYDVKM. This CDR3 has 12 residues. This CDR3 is CASTLTGLRQYV. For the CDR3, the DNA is TGTGCCAGCACCCTTACGGGGCTGCGGCAGTACGTC.